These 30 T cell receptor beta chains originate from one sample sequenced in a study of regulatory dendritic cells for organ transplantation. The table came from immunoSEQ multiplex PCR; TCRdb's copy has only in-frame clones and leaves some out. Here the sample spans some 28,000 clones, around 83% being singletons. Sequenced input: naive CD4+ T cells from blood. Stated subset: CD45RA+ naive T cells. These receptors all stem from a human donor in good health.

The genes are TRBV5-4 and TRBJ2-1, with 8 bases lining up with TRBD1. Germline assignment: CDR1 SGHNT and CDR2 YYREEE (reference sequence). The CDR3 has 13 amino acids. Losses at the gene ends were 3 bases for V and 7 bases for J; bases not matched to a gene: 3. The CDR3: CASSSGQGNEQFF. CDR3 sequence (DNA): TGTGCCAGCAGCTCCGGACAGGGAAATGAGCAGTTCTTC.

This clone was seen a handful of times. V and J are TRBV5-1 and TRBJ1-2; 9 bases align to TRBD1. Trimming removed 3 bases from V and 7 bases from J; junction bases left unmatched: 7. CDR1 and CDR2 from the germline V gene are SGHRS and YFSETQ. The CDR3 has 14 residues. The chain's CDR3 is CASSYRDREGGYTF. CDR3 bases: TGCGCCAGCAGCTACCGGGACAGGGAGGGTGGCTACACCTTC.

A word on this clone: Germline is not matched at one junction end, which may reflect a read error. The chain's CDR3 is CASSADRGETQYF. In nucleotides, the CDR3 is TGTGCTAGCAGCGCGGACAGGGGAGAGACCCAGTACTTC. The rearrangement links TRBV7-7 to TRBJ2-5; 9 bases line up with TRBD1. The CDR3 covers 13 residues. Germline V gene data show CDR1 as SSHAT and CDR2 as FNYEAQ (reference sequence).

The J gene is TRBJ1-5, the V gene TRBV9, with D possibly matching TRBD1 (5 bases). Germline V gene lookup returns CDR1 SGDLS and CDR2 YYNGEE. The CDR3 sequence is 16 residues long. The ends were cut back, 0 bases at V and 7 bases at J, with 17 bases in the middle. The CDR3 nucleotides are TGTGCCAGCAGCGTAGGGGAGGGGAGAATTGGGCAGCCCCAGCATTTT. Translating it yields CASSVGEGRIGQPQHF. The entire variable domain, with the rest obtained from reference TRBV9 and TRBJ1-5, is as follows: DSGVTQTPKHLITATGQRVTLRCSPRSGDLSVYWYQQSLDQGLQFLIQYYNGEERAKGNILERFSAQQFPDLHSELNLSSLELGDSALYFCASSVGEGRIGQPQHFGDGTRLSIL.

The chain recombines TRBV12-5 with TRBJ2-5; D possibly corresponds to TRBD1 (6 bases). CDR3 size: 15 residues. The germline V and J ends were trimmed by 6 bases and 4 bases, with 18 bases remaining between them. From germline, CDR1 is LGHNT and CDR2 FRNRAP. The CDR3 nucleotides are TGTGCTAGTGGCCCCCAGGGGCGGCCCCCAGAGACCCAGTACTTC. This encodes CASGPQGRPPETQYF.

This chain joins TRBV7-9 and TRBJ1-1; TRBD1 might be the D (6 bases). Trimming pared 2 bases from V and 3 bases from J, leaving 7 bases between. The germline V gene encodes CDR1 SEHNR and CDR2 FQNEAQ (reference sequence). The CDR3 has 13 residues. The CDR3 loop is CASSLKGDTEAFF. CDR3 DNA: TGTGCCAGCAGCTTAAAGGGGGACACTGAAGCTTTCTTT.

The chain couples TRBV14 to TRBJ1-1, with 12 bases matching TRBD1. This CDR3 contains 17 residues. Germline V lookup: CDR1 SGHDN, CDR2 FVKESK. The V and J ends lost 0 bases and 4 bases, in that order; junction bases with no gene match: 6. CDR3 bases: TGTGCCAGCAGCCAAGATATTAGGGACAGGGGGCCCACTGAAGCTTTCTTT. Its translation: CASSQDIRDRGPTEAFF.

Written as DNA, the CDR3 is TGTGCCAGCAGTCCCCCACGGGGGGGCCATCAGCCCCAGCATTTT. It yields the protein CASSPPRGGHQPQHF. The V gene is TRBV6-5, the J gene TRBJ1-5; D is possibly TRBD1 (6 bases). The CDR3 is 15 amino acids. V was pared by 5 bases and J by 5 bases, with 16 bases between. Germline V gives CDR1 MNHEY, CDR2 SVGAGI.

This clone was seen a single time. For the CDR3, the DNA is TGTGCCATCAGTGCGGCGGGCGATTACCAAGAGACCCAGTACTTC. Its translation: CAISAAGDYQETQYF. V gene TRBV10-3 combines with J gene TRBJ2-5; TRBD2 is a possible D gene (5 bases). The V and J ends lost 4 bases and 0 bases respectively, with 12 bases between them. CDR3 length: 15 amino acids. Germline lookup yields CDR1 ENHRY and CDR2 SYGVKD.

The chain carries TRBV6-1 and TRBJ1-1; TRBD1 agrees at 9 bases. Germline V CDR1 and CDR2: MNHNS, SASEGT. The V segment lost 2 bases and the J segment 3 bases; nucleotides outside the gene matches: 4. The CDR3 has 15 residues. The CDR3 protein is CASSELGQGDTEAFF. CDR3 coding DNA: TGTGCCAGCAGTGAACTGGGACAGGGAGACACTGAAGCTTTCTTT.

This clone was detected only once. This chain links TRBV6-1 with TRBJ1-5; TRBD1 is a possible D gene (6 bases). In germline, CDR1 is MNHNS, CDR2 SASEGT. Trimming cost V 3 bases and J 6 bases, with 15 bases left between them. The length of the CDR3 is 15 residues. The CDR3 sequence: CASSERGGGGQPQHF. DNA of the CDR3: TGTGCCAGCAGTGAGAGAGGGGGGGGCGGTCAGCCCCAGCATTTT.

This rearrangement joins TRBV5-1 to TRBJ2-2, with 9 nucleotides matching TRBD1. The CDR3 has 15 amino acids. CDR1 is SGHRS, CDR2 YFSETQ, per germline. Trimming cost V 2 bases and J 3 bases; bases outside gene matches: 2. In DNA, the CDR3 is TGCGCCAGCAGCTTACAGGGGGCAGACACCGGGGAGCTGTTTTTT. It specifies CASSLQGADTGELFF.

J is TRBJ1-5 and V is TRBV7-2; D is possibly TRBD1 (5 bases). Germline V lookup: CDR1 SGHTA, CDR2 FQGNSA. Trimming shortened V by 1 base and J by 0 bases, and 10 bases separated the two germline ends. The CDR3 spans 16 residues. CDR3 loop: CASSLVGGNSNQPQHF. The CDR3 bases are TGTGCCAGCAGCTTAGTGGGGGGAAATAGCAATCAGCCCCAGCATTTT. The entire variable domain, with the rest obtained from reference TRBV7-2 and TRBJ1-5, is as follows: GAGVSQSPSNKVTEKGKDVELRCDPISGHTALYWYRQSLGQGLEFLIYFQGNSAPDKSGLPSDRFSAERTGGSVSTLTIQRTQQEDSAVYLCASSLVGGNSNQPQHFGDGTRLSIL.

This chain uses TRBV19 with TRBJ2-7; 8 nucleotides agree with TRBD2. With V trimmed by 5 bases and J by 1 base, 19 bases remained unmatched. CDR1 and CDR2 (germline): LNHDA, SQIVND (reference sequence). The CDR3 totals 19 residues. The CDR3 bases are TGTGCCAGTAGTCTAAAAGGGTGGGGACTAGGGGATCAATCCTACGAGCAGTACTTC. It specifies CASSLKGWGLGDQSYEQYF.

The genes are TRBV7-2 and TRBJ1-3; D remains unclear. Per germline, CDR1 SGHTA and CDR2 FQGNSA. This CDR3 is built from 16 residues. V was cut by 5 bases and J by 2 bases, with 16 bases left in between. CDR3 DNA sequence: TGTGCCAGCAGCCCCCAGGCCCCGGCAACTGGAAACACCATATATTTT. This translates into CASSPQAPATGNTIYF.

The CDR3 sequence is CASSVDSSSTYEQYF. As DNA, the CDR3 is TGTGCCAGCAGCGTAGACTCTAGCAGCACCTACGAGCAGTACTTC. This rearrangement joins TRBV9 to TRBJ2-7, with D possibly matching TRBD2 (5 bases). Trimming removed 0 bases at V and 2 bases at J, with 12 bases between. There are 15 residues in the CDR3. The germline V gene has CDR1 SGDLS and CDR2 YYNGEE.

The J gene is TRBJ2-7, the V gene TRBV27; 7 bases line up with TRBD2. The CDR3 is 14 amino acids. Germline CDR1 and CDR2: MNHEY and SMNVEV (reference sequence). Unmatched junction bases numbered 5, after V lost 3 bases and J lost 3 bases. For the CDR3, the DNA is TGTGCCAGCAGTTTCTCTAGCGGCTACTACGAGCAGTACTTC. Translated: CASSFSSGYYEQYF.

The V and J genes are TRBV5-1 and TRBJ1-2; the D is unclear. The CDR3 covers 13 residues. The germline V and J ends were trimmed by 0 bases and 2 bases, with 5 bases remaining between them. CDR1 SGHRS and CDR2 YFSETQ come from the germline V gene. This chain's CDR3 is CASSLAQNYGYTF. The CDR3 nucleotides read TGCGCCAGCAGCTTGGCTCAGAACTATGGCTACACCTTC.

The CDR3 DNA follows: TGCGCCAGCAGCCTGGGACGGGATCTTGGCTCCTACGAGCAGTACTTC. It translates to CASSLGRDLGSYEQYF. The chain is built from TRBV5-1 and TRBJ2-7; perhaps D is TRBD1 or TRBD2 (5 bases each). The germline V gene encodes CDR1 SGHRS and CDR2 YFSETQ. The germline V and J ends were trimmed by 4 bases and 0 bases, with 17 bases remaining between them. This CDR3 is built from 16 residues. Together with reference TRBV5-1 and TRBJ2-7, the CDR3 gives the full variable domain: KAGVTQTPRYLIKTRGQQVTLSCSPISGHRSVSWYQQTPGQGLQFLFEYFSETQRNKGNFPGRFSGRQFSNSRSEMNVSTLELGDSALYLCASSLGRDLGSYEQYFGPGTRLTVT.

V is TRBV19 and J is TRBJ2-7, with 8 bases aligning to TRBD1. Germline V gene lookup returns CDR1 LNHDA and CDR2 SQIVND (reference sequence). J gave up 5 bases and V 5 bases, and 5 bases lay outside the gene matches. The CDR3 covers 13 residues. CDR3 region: CASSPDRDHEQYF. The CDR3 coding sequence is TGTGCCAGTAGTCCGGACAGGGACCACGAGCAGTACTTC.

CDR3 region: CASSSTGLKETQYF. DNA of the CDR3: TGTGCCAGCAGCTCTACGGGACTTAAAGAGACCCAGTACTTC. The genes are TRBV7-9 and TRBJ2-5, with D perhaps matching TRBD2 (6 bases). In germline, CDR1 is SEHNR, CDR2 FQNEAQ (reference sequence). The CDR3 sequence is 14 residues long. Trimming shortened V by 4 bases and J by 3 bases, and 12 bases separated the two germline ends.

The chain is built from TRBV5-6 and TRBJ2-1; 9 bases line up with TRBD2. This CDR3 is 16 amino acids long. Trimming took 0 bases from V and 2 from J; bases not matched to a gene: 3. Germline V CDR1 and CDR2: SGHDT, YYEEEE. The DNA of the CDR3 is TGTGCCAGCAGCTTGGGTGGCGGGGGGGCCTACAATGAGCAGTTCTTC. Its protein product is CASSLGGGGAYNEQFF.

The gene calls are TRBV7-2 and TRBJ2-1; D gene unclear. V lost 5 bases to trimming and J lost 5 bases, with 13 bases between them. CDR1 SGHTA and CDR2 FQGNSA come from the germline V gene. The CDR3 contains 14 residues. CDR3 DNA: TGTGCCAGCAGCACCACGAAGCTTAACAATGAGCAGTTCTTC. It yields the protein CASSTTKLNNEQFF.

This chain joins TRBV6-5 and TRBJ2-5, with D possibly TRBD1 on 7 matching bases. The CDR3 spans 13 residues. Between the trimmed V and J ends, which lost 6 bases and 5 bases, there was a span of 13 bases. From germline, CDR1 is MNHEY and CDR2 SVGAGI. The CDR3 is CASSRGVWETQYF. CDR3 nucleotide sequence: TGTGCCAGCAGCAGGGGGGTGTGGGAGACCCAGTACTTC.

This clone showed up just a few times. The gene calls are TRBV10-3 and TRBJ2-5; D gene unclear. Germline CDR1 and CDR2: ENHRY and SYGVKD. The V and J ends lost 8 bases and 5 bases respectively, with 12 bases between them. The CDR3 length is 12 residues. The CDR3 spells CAISRGEETQYF. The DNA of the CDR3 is TGTGCCATCTCCCGAGGAGAGGAGACCCAGTACTTC.

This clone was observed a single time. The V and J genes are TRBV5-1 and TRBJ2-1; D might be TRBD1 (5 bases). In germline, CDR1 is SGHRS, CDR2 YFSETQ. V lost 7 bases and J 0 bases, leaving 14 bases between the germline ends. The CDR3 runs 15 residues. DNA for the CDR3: TGCGCCAGCCGCTCACAGGATAGCTCCTACAATGAGCAGTTCTTC. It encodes CASRSQDSSYNEQFF.

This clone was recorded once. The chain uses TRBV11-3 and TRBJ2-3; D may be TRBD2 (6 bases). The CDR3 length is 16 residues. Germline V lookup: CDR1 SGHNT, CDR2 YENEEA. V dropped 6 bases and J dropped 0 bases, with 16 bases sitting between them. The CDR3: CASSQGLTASTDTQYF. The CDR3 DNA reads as TGTGCCAGCAGTCAGGGACTGACTGCTAGCACAGATACGCAGTATTTT.

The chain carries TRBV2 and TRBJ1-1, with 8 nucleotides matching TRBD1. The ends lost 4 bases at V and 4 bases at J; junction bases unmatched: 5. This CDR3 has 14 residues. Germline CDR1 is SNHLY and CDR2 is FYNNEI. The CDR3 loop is CASSVQGAATEAFF. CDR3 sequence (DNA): TGTGCCAGCAGTGTTCAGGGGGCGGCCACTGAAGCTTTCTTT. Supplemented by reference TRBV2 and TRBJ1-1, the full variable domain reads EPEVTQTPSHQVTQMGQEVILRCVPISNHLYFYWYRQILGQKVEFLVSFYNNEISEKSEIFDDQFSVERPDGSNFTLKIRSTKLEDSAMYFCASSVQGAATEAFFGQGTRLTVV.

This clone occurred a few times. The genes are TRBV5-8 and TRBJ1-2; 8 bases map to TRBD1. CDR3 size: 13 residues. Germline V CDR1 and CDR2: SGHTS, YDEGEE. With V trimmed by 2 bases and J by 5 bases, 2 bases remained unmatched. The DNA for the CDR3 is TGTGCCAGCAGCTTTAGACAGGGGTATGGCTACACCTTC. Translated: CASSFRQGYGYTF.

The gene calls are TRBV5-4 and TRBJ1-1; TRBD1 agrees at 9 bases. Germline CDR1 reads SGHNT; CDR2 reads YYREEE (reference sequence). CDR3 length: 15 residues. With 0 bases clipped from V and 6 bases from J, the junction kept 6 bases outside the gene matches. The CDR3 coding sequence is TGTGCCAGCAGCTTGGTACAGGGACAGGGAGCTGAAGCTTTCTTT. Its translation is CASSLVQGQGAEAFF.